A few counts support the clone carrying this T cell receptor (beta chain). This sample is drawn from a study of cytomegalovirus exposure and HLA in healthy donors. 60 Vbeta and 13 Jbeta primers were used in PCR. TCRdb's table, derived via immunoSEQ multiplex PCR, lists solely in-frame clones and lacks some. The top ten hold 2.2% of the sample, which has about 190,000 clones, 70% to 90% seen once. Trimming cost V 6 bases and J 5 bases, with 15 bases left between them. CDR3 size: 14 residues. CDR1 and CDR2 (germline): LGHNA, YNFKEQ. The chain recombines TRBV4-2 with TRBJ2-3, with D possibly matching TRBD2 (6 bases). This TCR was recovered from a woman in her thirties in good health and CMV-seronegative. What was sequenced was PBMCs. CDR3 residues: CASRRRGVEDTQYF. The CDR3 nucleotides are TGTGCCAGCAGACGACGCGGGGTAGAAGATACGCAGTATTTT.